A selection of T cell receptor beta chains follows, all from one sample in a study of beta chain features in type 1 diabetes. Repertoires were generated with immunoSEQ multiplex PCR, while TCRdb's copy carries only in-frame clones and drops some. Found here are 970,000 or so clones, roughly a sixth of them singletons; the top ten hold about 0.02%. The material sequenced was naive CD4+ T cells from blood. The receptors come from a woman aged 18-29 years in good health. CDR3s include the opening cysteine and the closing phenylalanine or tryptophan. A D gene is named only where the DNA matches it firmly. Clone size is given for some rows only: seen once, a few or many times, or a class if the clone is expanded.

.,TRBV14,TRBJ1-2,TRBD1,CASSPYGGRTGLGGYTF,TGTGCCAGCAGCCCCTATGGCGGCCGGACAGGCTTGGGCGGCTACACCTTC
many,TRBV10-3,TRBJ2-1,.,CAISDRVFEQFF,TGTGCCATCAGTGACAGGGTGTTTGAGCAGTTCTTC
.,TRBV11-2,TRBJ2-5,.,CASSGGYQETQYF,TGTGCCAGCAGCGGGGGGTATCAAGAGACCCAGTACTTC
.,TRBV7-2,TRBJ2-7,.,CASSLVGIAAYEQYF,TGTGCCAGCAGCTTAGTGGGGATAGCGGCCTACGAGCAGTACTTC
.,TRBV28,TRBJ2-1,.,CASSFTNYNEQFF,TGTGCCAGCAGTTTCACCAACTACAATGAGCAGTTCTTC
.,TRBV27,TRBJ2-2,.,CASRQTANTGELFF,TGTGCCAGCCGCCAGACCGCGAACACCGGGGAGCTGTTTTTT
few,TRBV7-2,TRBJ2-3,.,CASSLGPSTDTQYF,TGTGCCAGCAGCTTAGGTCCGAGCACAGATACGCAGTATTTT
few,TRBV28,TRBJ2-7,TRBD2,CASRGRVSSLYEQYF,TGTGCCAGCAGAGGGAGGGTATCGTCCCTTTACGAGCAGTACTTC
.,TRBV10-3,TRBJ2-7,.,CAISEKGEAYEQYF,TGTGCCATCAGTGAGAAAGGGGAAGCCTACGAGCAGTACTTC
.,TRBV11-1,TRBJ2-7,TRBD2,CASSLLGEGYEQYF,TGTGCCAGCAGCTTATTAGGGGAGGGCTACGAGCAGTACTTC
few,TRBV6-5,TRBJ2-1,.,CASGGRDEQFF,TGTGCCAGCGGCGGCAGGGACGAGCAGTTCTTC
.,TRBV7-3,TRBJ2-2,TRBD2,CASSLVGGSPPGELFF,TGTGCCAGCAGCTTAGTCGGCGGGAGTCCTCCCGGGGAGCTGTTTTTT
few,TRBV18,TRBJ1-1,TRBD1,CASSPMYLGQGGTEAFF,TGTGCCAGCTCACCTATGTACCTAGGACAGGGAGGTACTGAAGCTTTCTTT
.,TRBV5-1,TRBJ1-4,TRBD1,CASGPGQGNEKLFF,TGCGCCAGCGGACCGGGACAGGGGAATGAAAAACTGTTTTTT
.,TRBV7-3,TRBJ2-1,.,CASSLGYARSSYNEQFF,TGTGCCAGCAGCTTAGGATATGCCCGGTCTTCCTACAATGAGCAGTTCTTC
few,TRBV5-6,TRBJ2-7,TRBD2,CASSLFSGLAGGQYF,TGTGCCAGCAGCTTGTTTTCAGGACTAGCTGGTGGGCAGTACTTC
few,TRBV6-5,TRBJ2-7,.,CASREGPYWEQYF,TGTGCCAGCAGGGAGGGTCCCTACTGGGAGCAGTACTTC
few,TRBV5-1,TRBJ2-1,TRBD2,CASSLGLAASSYNEQFF,TGCGCCAGCAGCTTGGGACTAGCGGCCAGCTCCTACAATGAGCAGTTCTTC
.,TRBV19,TRBJ2-1,.,CASSIAVQRDEQFF,TGTGCCAGTAGTATTGCAGTTCAGAGGGATGAGCAGTTCTTC
few,TRBV5-1,TRBJ2-1,TRBD2,CASSLVASGRDREQFF,TGCGCCAGCAGCTTGGTGGCTAGCGGGAGGGACCGGGAGCAGTTCTTC
few,TRBV5-6,TRBJ2-7,.,CASSSGLVKYRQYF,TGTGCCAGCAGCTCTGGACTCGTGAAGTATCGGCAGTACTTC
few,TRBV25-1,TRBJ2-1,.,CLGFARRRPPSSYNEQFF,TGTTTGGGTTTCGCGAGGCGGCGACCACCCAGCTCCTACAATGAGCAGTTCTTC
few,TRBV6-1,TRBJ2-7,.,CATLFVPGSYEQYF,TGTGCCACTCTCTTTGTCCCGGGCTCCTACGAGCAGTACTTC
few,TRBV25-1,TRBJ2-3,.,CASSAPTDTQYF,TGTGCCAGCAGTGCCCCCACAGATACGCAGTATTTT
.,TRBV7-2,TRBJ1-3,TRBD1,CASSHRGYSGNTIYF,TGTGCCAGCAGCCACAGGGGTTACTCTGGAAACACCATATATTTT
few,TRBV18,TRBJ2-1,.,CASSPPPRDQQFF,TGTGCCAGCTCACCACCTCCTAGGGACCAGCAGTTCTTC
few,TRBV28,TRBJ2-4,TRBD1,CASSMDRVEPKKNIQYF,TGTGCCAGCAGTATGGACAGGGTTGAGCCCAAGAAAAACATTCAGTACTTC
.,TRBV7-2,TRBJ2-5,TRBD2,CASSPRSGRGPQTQYF,TGTGCCAGCAGCCCCCGTAGCGGGAGGGGGCCACAGACCCAGTACTTC
.,TRBV29-1,TRBJ2-2,TRBD1,CSVSGTGWTAGELFF,TGCAGCGTTTCCGGGACAGGTTGGACGGCCGGGGAGCTGTTTTTT
few,TRBV6-5,TRBJ1-1,TRBD1,CASNAPGQRVAFF,TGTGCCAGCAATGCTCCGGGACAGCGTGTGGCTTTCTTT
.,TRBV7-2,TRBJ2-3,TRBD2,CASSPREGPTDTQYF,TGTGCCAGCAGCCCCCGGGAGGGCCCCACAGATACGCAGTATTTT
few,TRBV28,TRBJ1-4,.,CASSLYRVRKLFF,TGTGCCAGCAGTTTATACAGGGTGAGGAAACTGTTTTTT
few,TRBV11-2,TRBJ2-3,TRBD2,CASSFRTSGTDTQYF,TGTGCCAGCAGCTTCAGGACTAGCGGCACAGATACGCAGTATTTT
.,TRBV2,TRBJ1-5,.,CASSDKGAGIQPQHF,TGTGCCAGCAGTGATAAAGGGGCTGGGATTCAGCCCCAGCATTTT
few,TRBV15,TRBJ1-2,.,CATSRAANEFYTF,TGTGCCACCAGCAGAGCCGCTAATGAGTTCTACACCTTC
few,TRBV13,TRBJ2-2,.,CASSSGTTTGELFF,TGTGCCAGCAGCTCAGGGACCACTACCGGGGAGCTGTTTTTT
few,TRBV7-9,TRBJ1-4,.,CASSSGEKLFF,TGTGCCAGCAGCTCCGGGGAAAAACTGTTTTTT
few,TRBV5-1,TRBJ2-5,.,CASSYSPGIAQETQYF,TGCGCCAGCAGCTATAGCCCCGGGATAGCCCAAGAGACCCAGTACTTC
.,TRBV4-3,TRBJ2-1,TRBD2,CASSRGLAGVRYNEQFF,TGCGCCAGCAGCCGGGGACTAGCGGGAGTCAGGTACAATGAGCAGTTCTTC
few,TRBV9,TRBJ2-7,.,CASSVATGPIGEQYF,TGTGCCAGCAGCGTAGCTACGGGTCCCATTGGCGAGCAGTACTTC
.,TRBV28,TRBJ2-1,.,CATHLRGHEQFF,TGTGCCACCCACCTCCGGGGTCATGAGCAGTTCTTC
few,TRBV29-1,TRBJ2-2,.,CSVEQGTGELFF,TGCAGCGTTGAACAGGGAACCGGGGAGCTGTTTTTT
few,TRBV29-1,TRBJ2-1,.,CSVEGNPERPYNEQFF,TGCAGCGTTGAGGGGAACCCGGAGCGTCCCTACAATGAGCAGTTCTTC
.,TRBV20-1,TRBJ2-3,.,CSAAPSDTQYF,TGCAGTGCTGCCCCCTCCGATACGCAGTATTTT
.,TRBV5-1,TRBJ2-3,.,CASSLSAPNVDTQYF,TGCGCCAGCAGCTTGTCGGCCCCAAATGTAGATACGCAGTATTTT
few,TRBV4-3,TRBJ2-7,TRBD1,CASSRDIMKGAREYEQYF,TGCGCCAGCAGCCGCGATATTATGAAGGGGGCCCGGGAATACGAGCAGTACTTC
.,TRBV28,TRBJ2-7,.,CASREGGNYEQYF,TGTGCCAGCAGGGAAGGGGGGAACTACGAGCAGTACTTC